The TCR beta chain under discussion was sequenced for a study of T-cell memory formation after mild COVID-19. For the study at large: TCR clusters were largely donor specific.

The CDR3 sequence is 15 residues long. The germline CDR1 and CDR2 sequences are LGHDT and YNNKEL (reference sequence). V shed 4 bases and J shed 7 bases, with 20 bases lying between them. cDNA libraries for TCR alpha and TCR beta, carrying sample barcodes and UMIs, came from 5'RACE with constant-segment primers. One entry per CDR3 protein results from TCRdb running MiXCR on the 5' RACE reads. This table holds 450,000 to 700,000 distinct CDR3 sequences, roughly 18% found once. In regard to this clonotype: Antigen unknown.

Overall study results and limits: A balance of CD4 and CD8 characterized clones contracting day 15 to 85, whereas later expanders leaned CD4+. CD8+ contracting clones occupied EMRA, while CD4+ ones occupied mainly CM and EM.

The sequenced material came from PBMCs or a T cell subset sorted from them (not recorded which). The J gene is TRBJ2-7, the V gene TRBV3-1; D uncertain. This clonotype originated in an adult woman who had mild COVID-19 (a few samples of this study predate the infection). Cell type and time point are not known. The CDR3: CASSPPSAVLGEQYF. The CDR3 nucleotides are TGTGCCAGCAGCCCCCCGAGCGCGGTTCTGGGGGAGCAGTACTTC.